This T cell receptor beta chain was obtained from a study of vaccination effects on CD4 cells after COVID-19. Study results and limitations: Of the vaccine-induced clones from healthy vaccinees, merely 1 of 255 recognized common cold coronaviruses as well.

Within the ViraFEST assay, antigen-specific CD4+ T cells underwent expansion with viral peptide pools prior to sequencing. CD4+ T cell isolation took place after approximately ten days of culture. Nucleocapsid antibodies were negative in the vaccine recipients, who had never had SARS-CoV-2 infection. Assay: immunoSEQ multiplex PCR; the TCRdb copy retains only in-frame clones and omits some. The sample records about 20,000 clones, around 76% being singletons. This clone was recorded a few times. The target antigen is unknown. This CDR3 has 13 residues. The V gene's germline CDR1 is SGHNT and CDR2 YENEEA. V lost 1 base and J 6 bases, leaving 6 bases between the germline ends.

Sequences were derived from CD4+ T cells from PBMCs cultured with HCoV-NL63 spike peptides, sampled before COVID-19 vaccination. V is TRBV11-3 and J is TRBJ2-2; D is ambiguous. This sequence was found in a human donor who received a COVID-19 vaccine. CDR3 amino acids: CASSLGGPGELFF. The DNA for the CDR3 is TGTGCCAGCAGCTTAGGGGGTCCCGGGGAGCTGTTTTTT.